This T cell receptor beta chain was obtained from a study of shared clonotypes between healthy human individuals. Overall study findings and caveats: Naive CD4 clonotypes overlapped across a handful of donors at around 4.7%. Non-shared clonotypes showed lower generation probabilities than clonotypes common to all four donors. Rarefaction curves obtained for sorted subsets showed sequencing incomplete despite large depth.

TCRdb's copy holds only in-frame clones and misses some; the assay was immunoSEQ multiplex PCR. This table has more than 2 million clones, roughly 95% appearing once. This CDR3 is built from 17 residues. CDR1 SGHAT and CDR2 FQNNGV come from the germline V gene. Trimming cost V 6 bases and J 4 bases; bases outside gene matches: 14. Of note for this clone: The antigen is not known.

The sequenced sample was naive CD4+ T cells sorted from blood. Subset of the sample: CD45RA+ positively selected. This TCR derives from a man aged 18-30 years in good health. The J gene is TRBJ2-5, the V gene TRBV11-2, with 10 bases matching TRBD2. CDR3 DNA sequence: TGTGCCAGCAGGCCGCTAAGCGGGGGGGCCAAGGCAGAGACCCAGTACTTC. This gives the protein CASRPLSGGAKAETQYF.